These 8 T cell receptor beta chains came from one sample sequenced in a study of cytomegalovirus exposure and HLA in healthy donors. The PCR ran on 60 Vbeta and 13 Jbeta primers. Produced via immunoSEQ multiplex PCR; TCRdb's table is partial and in-frame only. The sample yields a few hundred thousand clones, approximately 90% seen once. The specimen was PBMCs. The receptors derive from a woman aged 18 to 35 in good health and CMV-seronegative.

This clone has more than one count but fewer than ten. This chain links TRBV10-3 with TRBJ2-2; 10 nucleotides agree with TRBD1. The CDR3 has 20 residues. The junction had 18 bases not matched to a gene; V was cut back by 2 bases and J by 6 bases. Germline values: CDR1 ENHRY, CDR2 SYGVKD. The CDR3 DNA reads TGTGCCATCAGTGAGGCCGACAGGGGGCGCCCCGTTGGTTCGGCCGGGGAGCTGTTTTTT. This translates into CAISEADRGRPVGSAGELFF.

The V call is TRBV6-1, the J call TRBJ1-5; 7 bases agree with TRBD1. With 4 bases clipped from V and 1 base from J, the junction kept 4 bases outside the gene matches. The CDR3 extends over 15 amino acids. Germline V gene sequence: CDR1 MNHNS, CDR2 SASEGT. CDR3 loop: CASSGGQKSNQPQHF. CDR3 coding DNA: TGTGCCAGCAGTGGGGGACAGAAGAGCAATCAGCCCCAGCATTTT.

This chain joins TRBV29-1 and TRBJ2-5; D possibly corresponds to TRBD1 (7 bases). With 5 bases removed from V and 1 base from J, the gap between germline ends came to 14 bases. The germline gives CDR1 SQVTM, CDR2 ANQGSEA. The CDR3 spans 14 residues. CDR3 region: CSVRGDSPQETQYF. The CDR3 DNA is TGCAGCGTTAGGGGGGACAGTCCCCAAGAGACCCAGTACTTC.

This clone has only a few counts. V and J are TRBV14 and TRBJ2-7; unclear D gene. V was trimmed by 0 bases and J by 1 base, leaving 7 bases between them. Looked up from germline, CDR1 is SGHDN and CDR2 is FVKESK. CDR3 length equals 14 residues. In DNA, the CDR3 is TGTGCCAGCAGCCAAGATCCGGGTTCCTACGAGCAGTACTTC. It is translated as CASSQDPGSYEQYF.

The V gene is TRBV5-8, the J gene TRBJ1-4; a weak D match, TRBD1 (5 bases). The CDR3 runs to 14 residues. Trimming removed 1 base at V and 3 bases at J, with 7 bases between. Germline V gene data show CDR1 as SGHTS and CDR2 as YDEGEE. The CDR3 spells CASSLWGSNEKLFF. CDR3 coding DNA: TGTGCCAGCAGCTTGTGGGGCTCTAATGAAAAACTGTTTTTT.

This clone was counted once. The rearrangement links TRBV6-1 to TRBJ2-1, with 10 positions matching TRBD2. Germline V gene lookup returns CDR1 MNHNS and CDR2 SASEGT. The CDR3 runs 16 residues. J was trimmed by 0 bases and V by 4 bases; bases with no gene match: 3. The CDR3 reads CASSGIAGGSYNEQFF. CDR3 DNA: TGTGCCAGCAGTGGAATAGCGGGGGGCTCCTACAATGAGCAGTTCTTC.

The chain uses TRBV7-3 and TRBJ2-2, with 9 bases aligning to TRBD1. The CDR3 has 15 residues. In germline, CDR1 is SGHTA, CDR2 FQGTGA. Trimming removed 1 base from V and 4 bases from J; junction bases left unmatched: 1. CDR3 DNA: TGTGCCAGCAGCTTAAGACAGGGGGGCACCGGGGAGCTGTTTTTT. Protein sequence: CASSLRQGGTGELFF.

The chain recombines TRBV2 with TRBJ2-7, with D possibly matching TRBD1 (6 bases). CDR3 length equals 12 residues. Deletions cut 4 bases from V and 5 bases from J, with 9 bases between. Germline-derived CDR1 and CDR2 are SNHLY and FYNNEI. In DNA form, the CDR3 reads TGTGCCAGCAGTGGAAACAGGGACGAGCAGTACTTC. Translating it yields CASSGNRDEQYF.